The 27 T cell receptor beta chains below all came from one sample that was sequenced in a study of blood T cell repertoires in COVID-19. Here immunoSEQ multiplex PCR was the method, and the copy in TCRdb shows in-frame clones only, minus some. The sample holds fewer than 500,000 clones; 85% to 90% are singletons and the top ten take around 1.1%. Sequenced sample: PBMCs or T cells enriched from blood (not recorded which). Receptor source: a man younger than 40 who had recovered from COVID-19.

The gene calls are TRBV7-6 and TRBJ2-7; maybe TRBD2 (6 bases). The CDR3 loop spans 17 amino acids. Deletions cut 1 base from V and 0 bases from J, with 16 bases between. Germline V gene sequence: CDR1 SGHVS, CDR2 FNYEAQ. The CDR3 region has the DNA TGTGCCAGCAGCTTAGGGGTATCAAGGACTAACTCCTACGAGCAGTACTTC. This encodes CASSLGVSRTNSYEQYF.

This chain joins TRBV28 and TRBJ2-7; 7 bases agree with TRBD2. Germline V lookup: CDR1 MDHEN, CDR2 SYDVKM. The CDR3 spans 13 residues. V was pared by 8 bases and J by 4 bases, with 8 bases of the junction left unmatched. CDR3 sequence (DNA): TGTGCCAGCCGCGGGGGAGTTTGGTACGAGCAGTACTTC. Amino acids: CASRGGVWYEQYF.

This chain links TRBV18 with TRBJ2-7, with D possibly matching TRBD1 (7 bases). Germline assignment: CDR1 KGHSH and CDR2 LQKENI. The CDR3 loop spans 15 amino acids. V was trimmed by 3 bases and J by 2 bases, leaving 14 bases between them. In DNA, the CDR3 is TGTGCCAGCTCACCCCAGCAGGGGGGAGCCTACGAGCAGTACTTC. Translating it yields CASSPQQGGAYEQYF.

The genes are TRBV5-1 and TRBJ2-1; 8 positions match TRBD2. J gave up 3 bases and V 5 bases, and 7 bases lay outside the gene matches. Germline V gene sequence: CDR1 SGHRS, CDR2 YFSETQ. This CDR3 region has 15 residues. CDR3 bases: TGCGCCAGCAGAACGAGCGGGAGCTTCTACAATGAGCAGTTCTTC. This sequence encodes CASRTSGSFYNEQFF.

The chain recombines TRBV7-2 with TRBJ2-3; 11 bases map to TRBD1. Per germline, CDR1 SGHTA and CDR2 FQGNSA. This CDR3 is built from 17 residues. V lost 6 bases, J lost 7 bases, and 15 bases stayed unmatched. CDR3 protein: CASSYVDRTGGRNTQYF. Written as DNA, the CDR3 is TGTGCCAGCAGTTACGTCGATCGGACAGGGGGCCGGAATACGCAGTATTTT. Looking up the rest from reference TRBV7-2 and TRBJ2-3 gives the full variable domain: GAGVSQSPSNKVTEKGKDVELRCDPISGHTALYWYRQSLGQGLEFLIYFQGNSAPDKSGLPSDRFSAERTGGSVSTLTIQRTQQEDSAVYLCASSYVDRTGGRNTQYFGPGTRLTVL.

The rearrangement joins TRBV5-8 to TRBJ1-5; D unclear. There are 15 residues in the CDR3. V lost 2 bases and J 0 bases, leaving 9 bases between the germline ends. Germline V lookup: CDR1 SGHTS, CDR2 YDEGEE. CDR3 amino acids: CASSFGGYSNQPQHF. CDR3 nucleotide sequence: TGTGCCAGCAGCTTCGGCGGGTATAGCAATCAGCCCCAGCATTTT.

This clone appeared once. This chain links TRBV7-9 with TRBJ2-3, with 8 bases aligning to TRBD2. Losses at the gene ends were 8 bases for V and 4 bases for J; bases not matched to a gene: 11. Germline loops: CDR1 SEHNR, CDR2 FQNEAQ (reference sequence). The CDR3 totals 15 residues. The CDR3 sequence is CASCLSGSKADTQYF. The CDR3 DNA follows: TGTGCCAGCTGTCTGAGCGGGAGTAAGGCAGATACGCAGTATTTT. The variable domain in full, completed from reference TRBV7-9 and TRBJ2-3, reads DTGVSQNPRHKITKRGQNVTFRCDPISEHNRLYWYRQTLGQGPEFLTYFQNEAQLEKSRLLSDRFSAERPKGSFSTLEIQRTEQGDSAMYLCASCLSGSKADTQYFGPGTRLTVL.

The J gene is TRBJ2-1, the V gene TRBV27; D remains ambiguous. Germline values: CDR1 MNHEY, CDR2 SMNVEV (reference sequence). The V and J ends lost 0 bases and 5 bases respectively, with 8 bases between them. This CDR3 contains 14 residues. This CDR3 is CASSLSTGNNEQFF. The CDR3 DNA follows: TGTGCCAGCAGTTTATCCACGGGTAACAATGAGCAGTTCTTC.

In regard to this clone: In the same sample, other DNA sequences code for this CDR3. The chain combines TRBV28 with TRBJ1-2; 9 bases agree with TRBD1. The germline gives CDR1 MDHEN, CDR2 SYDVKM. Trimming removed 6 bases from V and 0 bases from J; junction bases left unmatched: 2. This CDR3 contains 14 residues. The CDR3 DNA reads TGTGCCAGCAGAACAGGGGGCGCTAACTATGGCTACACCTTC. Its translation is CASRTGGANYGYTF.

The CDR3 sequence: CASSRGHITGELFF. The CDR3 DNA follows: TGTGCCAGCAGCAGGGGGCATATCACCGGGGAGCTGTTTTTT. The gene calls are TRBV6-5 and TRBJ2-2; TRBD1 agrees at 8 bases. CDR1 and CDR2 from the germline V gene are MNHEY and SVGAGI. The CDR3 spans 14 residues. Losses at the gene ends were 6 bases for V and 4 bases for J; bases not matched to a gene: 4.

The genes are TRBV6-1 and TRBJ1-5; D is uncertain. The V gene lost 4 bases and the J gene lost 12 bases, with 25 bases spanning the gap. CDR3 length: 16 residues. CDR1 is MNHNS, CDR2 SASEGT, per germline. This CDR3 is CASSAPGSWTQRGQHF. The CDR3 DNA sequence: TGTGCCAGCAGTGCCCCGGGTTCGTGGACCCAGCGGGGCCAGCATTTT.

The gene calls are TRBV19 and TRBJ2-1; 10 bases agree with TRBD2. The junction had 8 bases not matched to a gene; V was cut back by 2 bases and J by 7 bases. The CDR3 runs to 16 residues. From germline, CDR1 is LNHDA and CDR2 SQIVND (reference sequence). DNA for the CDR3: TGTGCCAGTAGTATAACGGCCCAGCGGGAGGGGAATGAGCAGTTCTTC. It is translated as CASSITAQREGNEQFF.

This clone was recorded only once. The CDR3 protein is CASSQRSGTMNNEQFF. The CDR3 DNA reads as TGTGCCAGCTCACAGAGAAGCGGGACAATGAACAATGAGCAGTTCTTC. The chain links TRBV18 to TRBJ2-1; maybe TRBD2 (7 bases). V gave up 4 bases and J gave up 5 bases, with 18 bases separating them. Looked up from germline, CDR1 is KGHSH and CDR2 is LQKENI. The CDR3 covers 16 residues.

The chain recombines TRBV5-6 with TRBJ2-1, with 8 nucleotides matching TRBD1. The CDR3 contains 14 residues. CDR1 is SGHDT, CDR2 YYEEEE, per germline. The trim removed 4 bases at V and 6 bases at J, leaving 6 bases unmatched. The CDR3 region is CASSGGQVSNEQFF. The CDR3 DNA reads TGTGCCAGCAGCGGGGGACAGGTCAGCAATGAGCAGTTCTTC.

CDR3: CASSLTGLALHF. DNA for the CDR3: TGTGCCAGCAGCTTGACAGGGCTTGCCCTCCACTTT. The chain couples TRBV12-3 or TRBV12-4 to TRBJ1-6, with 7 bases fitting TRBD1. This CDR3 comprises 12 residues. J gave up 14 bases and V 6 bases, and 7 bases lay outside the gene matches.

The V gene is TRBV18, the J gene TRBJ1-4; no reliable D call. The CDR3 contains 16 residues. V lost 6 bases, J lost 5 bases, and 19 bases lay in between. Germline V gene data show CDR1 as KGHSH and CDR2 as LQKENI. The CDR3 loop is CASSPNGPQENEKLFF. The CDR3 DNA sequence: TGTGCCAGCTCCCCCAACGGTCCCCAGGAAAATGAAAAACTGTTTTTT.

The chain employs TRBV10-3 and TRBJ1-5, with 9 nucleotides matching TRBD1. The CDR3 totals 14 residues. V dropped 6 bases and J dropped 4; count of bases not matched to a gene: 4. CDR1 is ENHRY and CDR2 is SYGVKD in the germline V gene. The CDR3 sequence is CAISVGQGNQPQHF. CDR3 DNA: TGTGCCATCAGCGTGGGACAGGGAAATCAGCCCCAGCATTTT.

V and J are TRBV7-6 and TRBJ1-1; TRBD1 agrees at 7 bases. This CDR3 has 15 amino acids. The germline gives CDR1 SGHVS, CDR2 FNYEAQ. Trimming at V came to 2 bases and at J to 4 bases, leaving 7 bases not matched to a gene. CDR3 in DNA: TGTGCCAGCAGCTTAAGTGTAGGGGGCGTCACTGAAGCTTTCTTT. This gives the protein CASSLSVGGVTEAFF.

The table lists this clone with a count of one. The V call is TRBV28, the J call TRBJ2-7, with 10 bases that match TRBD2. There are 17 residues in the CDR3. The junction had 15 bases not matched to a gene; V was cut back by 5 bases and J by 5 bases. Germline loops: CDR1 MDHEN, CDR2 SYDVKM. As DNA, the CDR3 is TGTGCCAGCAGTCCCTCCCTCAGGGCTAGCGGGAGCGACGAGCAGTACTTC. Residues: CASSPSLRASGSDEQYF.

This clone was seen a single time. The rearrangement uses TRBV7-6 and TRBJ2-1; 9 nucleotides match TRBD2. The CDR3 is made up of 15 amino acids. The J segment lost 5 bases and the V segment lost 1 base, leaving 3 bases of the junction unmatched. Per germline, CDR1 SGHVS and CDR2 FNYEAQ. The CDR3 here is CASSLGTSVDNEQFF. For the CDR3, the DNA is TGTGCCAGCAGCTTAGGGACTAGCGTAGACAATGAGCAGTTCTTC.

This chain uses TRBV4-2 with TRBJ2-1; TRBD2 agrees at 8 bases. The CDR3 has 15 residues. The junction had 7 bases not matched to a gene; V was cut back by 1 base and J by 8 bases. Germline CDR1 is LGHNA and CDR2 is YNFKEQ. The CDR3 region has the DNA TGTGCCAGCAGCCAAGTTACGGGAGGGCCGGATGAGCAGTTCTTC. Amino acid sequence: CASSQVTGGPDEQFF.

The chain is built from TRBV9 and TRBJ2-2; D remains ambiguous. V lost 3 bases and J lost 5, with 8 bases in between. The CDR3 is made up of 13 amino acids. Germline-derived CDR1 and CDR2 are SGDLS and YYNGEE. The chain's CDR3 is CASSAPRTGELFF. In DNA, the CDR3 is TGTGCCAGCAGCGCGCCGCGAACCGGGGAGCTGTTTTTT.

The chain uses TRBV10-3 and TRBJ1-3; D gene ambiguous. Germline values: CDR1 ENHRY, CDR2 SYGVKD. This CDR3 is built from 16 residues. Trimming removed 4 bases from V and 0 bases from J, with 13 bases in between. CDR3 coding DNA: TGTGCCATCAGTGCTCTGGGAGGAGACTCTGGAAACACCATATATTTT. Translating it yields CAISALGGDSGNTIYF.

The V call is TRBV10-3, the J call TRBJ2-1, with 9 bases lining up with TRBD2. The V segment lost 7 bases and the J segment 3 bases; nucleotides outside the gene matches: 7. The CDR3 contains 15 residues. Germline values: CDR1 ENHRY, CDR2 SYGVKD. The CDR3 is CAIMGREGNYNEQFF. The CDR3 nucleotides read TGTGCCATCATGGGGCGGGAGGGTAACTACAATGAGCAGTTCTTC.

This chain joins TRBV30 and TRBJ1-1; D call uncertain. The CDR3 extends over 13 amino acids. V was cut by 2 bases and J by 4 bases, with 11 bases left in between. The germline CDR1 and CDR2 sequences are GTSNPN and SVGIG (reference sequence). The CDR3 spells CAWSLPAGTEAFF. The CDR3 nucleotides are TGTGCCTGGAGTCTCCCGGCGGGCACTGAAGCTTTCTTT.

In DNA, the CDR3 is TGTGCCAGCCGACAAACAGGAACCTACGAGCAGTACTTC. As protein: CASRQTGTYEQYF. J is TRBJ2-7 and V is TRBV28; TRBD1 might be the D (5 bases). This CDR3 spans 13 amino acids. Germline V lookup: CDR1 MDHEN, CDR2 SYDVKM. The V gene lost 8 bases and the J gene lost 2 bases, with 13 bases spanning the gap.

The chain is built from TRBV5-4 and TRBJ2-7, with 8 bases identical to TRBD2. The CDR3 totals 16 residues. Germline V lookup: CDR1 SGHNT, CDR2 YYREEE (reference sequence). V trimming: 3 bases; J trimming: 0 bases; junction bases outside the gene matches: 8. CDR3 DNA sequence: TGTGCCAGCAGCTCGGGGGGGGGCGGCAGCTCCTACGAGCAGTACTTC. As protein: CASSSGGGGSSYEQYF.